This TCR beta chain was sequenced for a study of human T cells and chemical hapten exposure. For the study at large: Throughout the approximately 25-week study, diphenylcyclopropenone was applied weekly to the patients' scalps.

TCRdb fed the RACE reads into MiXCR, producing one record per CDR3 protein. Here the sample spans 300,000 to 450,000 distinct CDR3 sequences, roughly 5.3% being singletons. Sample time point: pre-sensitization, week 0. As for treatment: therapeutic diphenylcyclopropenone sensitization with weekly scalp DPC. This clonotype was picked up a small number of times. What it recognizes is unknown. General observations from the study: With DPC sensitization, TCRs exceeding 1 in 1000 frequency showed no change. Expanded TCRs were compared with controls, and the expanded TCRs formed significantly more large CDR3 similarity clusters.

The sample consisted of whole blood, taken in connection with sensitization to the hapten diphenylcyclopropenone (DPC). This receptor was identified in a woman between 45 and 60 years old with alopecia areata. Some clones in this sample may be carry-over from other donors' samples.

The DNA of the CDR3 is TGTGCCAGCAGCTTGAACAGAAGCAGGAGGGAGCAGTACTTC. This codes for CASSLNRSRREQYF. The chain recombines TRBV5-6 with TRBJ2-7, with D perhaps matching TRBD2 (5 bases). This CDR3 has 14 residues. The germline gives CDR1 SGHDT, CDR2 YYEEEE. V was pared by 1 base and J by 7 bases, with 15 bases between.